This is a list of T cell receptor beta chains from one sample in a study of T cells in Graves' hyperthyroidism and ophthalmopathy. One entry per CDR3 protein results from TCRdb running MiXCR on the multiplex PCR reads. The sample holds 750,000 to 900,000 distinct CDR3 sequences, 35% to 45% seen once. Sequenced sample: blood. These receptors were obtained from a man between 18 and 29 years old with Graves' hyperthyroidism. Both conserved end residues are part of each CDR3. The order of the fields is V gene, D gene, clone size, J gene, CDR3 protein, CDR3 DNA. D genes are given only for firm matches. Not every row has a clone size; where given, it reads once, few, many or a size class.

v_gene: TRBV20-1
d_gene: NA
abundance: NA
j_gene: TRBJ1-2
CDR3aa: CSAWQRAGYTF
CDR3nt: TGCAGTGCGTGGCAGCGGGCGGGCTACACCTTC

v_gene: TRBV24-1
d_gene: TRBD1
abundance: NA
j_gene: TRBJ1-2
CDR3aa: CATSDPSGTGGHGYTF
CDR3nt: TGTGCCACCAGTGACCCCTCCGGGACAGGGGGTCATGGCTACACCTTC

v_gene: TRBV7-3
d_gene: NA
abundance: many
j_gene: TRBJ1-1
CDR3aa: CASSLRQGAEAFF
CDR3nt: TGTGCCAGCAGCTTAAGGCAGGGCGCTGAAGCTTTCTTT

v_gene: TRBV12-3/TRBV12-4
d_gene: TRBD1
abundance: NA
j_gene: TRBJ1-5
CDR3aa: CASNPGTGGMGNQPQHF
CDR3nt: TGTGCCAGCAATCCCGGGACAGGCGGGATGGGCAATCAGCCCCAGCATTTT

v_gene: TRBV7-2
d_gene: TRBD2
abundance: many
j_gene: TRBJ2-7
CDR3aa: CASSLLASGYEQYF
CDR3nt: TGTGCCAGCAGCTTGTTGGCTAGCGGTTACGAGCAGTACTTC

v_gene: TRBV7-2
d_gene: NA
abundance: many
j_gene: TRBJ1-2
CDR3aa: CASLTKGRDGYTF
CDR3nt: TGTGCCAGCCTAACGAAGGGCCGGGATGGCTACACCTTC

v_gene: TRBV29-1
d_gene: NA
abundance: many
j_gene: TRBJ1-1
CDR3aa: CSVVGTGTEAFF
CDR3nt: TGCAGCGTTGTCGGAACGGGGACTGAAGCTTTCTTT

v_gene: TRBV10-3
d_gene: NA
abundance: NA
j_gene: TRBJ1-1
CDR3aa: CAPFGGVEGGNGEAFF
CDR3nt: TGTGCCCCGTTTGGGGGTGTGGAAGGGGGGAACGGTGAAGCTTTCTTT

v_gene: TRBV24-1
d_gene: NA
abundance: once
j_gene: TRBJ2-3
CDR3aa: CATSEWDKDTQYF
CDR3nt: TGTGCCACCAGTGAATGGGACAAGGACACGCAGTATTTT

v_gene: TRBV9
d_gene: TRBD2
abundance: NA
j_gene: TRBJ2-1
CDR3aa: CASSPASGSGNEQFF
CDR3nt: TGTGCCAGCAGCCCCGCTAGCGGGAGTGGGAATGAGCAGTTCTTC

v_gene: TRBV7-3
d_gene: NA
abundance: NA
j_gene: TRBJ2-7
CDR3aa: CASSTVKDLYEQYF
CDR3nt: TGTGCCAGCAGCACTGTGAAGGACCTTTACGAGCAGTACTTC